Given below is one T cell receptor (beta chain) in context. These data originate in a study of neurological immune-mediated disorders. The CDR3 is 17 residues long. The junction had 8 bases not matched to a gene; V was cut back by 3 bases and J by 0 bases. Germline V gene lookup returns CDR1 MNHNS and CDR2 SASEGT. Via MiXCR, TCRdb re-called the 5' RACE reads, giving one row per CDR3 protein. The repertoire holds tens of thousands of distinct CDR3 sequences, with around 4% as singletons. Sequencing was done on a sample of PBMCs. The chain is built from TRBV6-1 and TRBJ1-5; TRBD1 agrees at 7 bases. This clonotype originated in a man between 25 and 39 years old with multiple sclerosis. DNA of the CDR3: TGTGCCAGCAGTGACCAGGGGGTGATTTATAGCAATCAGCCCCAGCATTTT. Amino acids: CASSDQGVIYSNQPQHF.